The rows below give T cell receptor beta chains drawn from one sample of a study of blood T cell repertoires in COVID-19. Only in-frame clones appear in the TCRdb table, and some are missing; sequencing was by immunoSEQ multiplex PCR. This table has some 270,000 clones, 75% to 90% appearing once. Sequencing was done on a sample of PBMCs or T cells enriched from blood (not recorded which). The receptors were gathered from a woman aged 40 to 55 who had recovered from COVID-19. The conserved cysteine and the conserved F or W are not part of the CDR3 here. A D gene is named only where the DNA matches it firmly. The size of a clone is reported for some rows only, either as once, few or many, or as a class for expanded clones.

>NA|TRBD1|TRBV9|TRBJ1-1
ASSLGRDSRNTEAF
>NA|NA|TRBV14|TRBJ1-2
ASSQVRGIGYT
>NA|TRBD1|TRBV6-5|TRBJ1-1
ASSSQGTVNTEAF
>NA|TRBD1|TRBV3-1/TRBV3-2|TRBJ1-2
ASSLDRALRYT
>NA|NA|TRBV29-1|TRBJ2-1
SVGQWGGSYNEQF
>NA|TRBD1|TRBV6-4|TRBJ1-2
ASSFSTGGGYGYT
>NA|TRBD2|TRBV5-1|TRBJ2-1
ASSLVASGSYNEQF
>NA|TRBD1|TRBV6-1|TRBJ2-3
ASSDRDRGWADTQY
>NA|NA|TRBV6-1|TRBJ2-3
ASSEAGRGPKDTQY
>NA|NA|TRBV5-5|TRBJ1-2
ASRGNGRANYGYT
>once|TRBD1|TRBV6-2/TRBV6-3|TRBJ1-1
ASSEHQGATEAF
>NA|NA|TRBV5-1|TRBJ1-2
ASSLGQNYGYT
>NA|TRBD1|TRBV3-1/TRBV3-2|TRBJ1-6
ASSPRRTGNYNSPLH
>NA|NA|TRBV2|TRBJ1-1
ASSGRGRPEAF
>NA|TRBD1|TRBV2|TRBJ2-7
ASNKLGQDESYEQY
>NA|NA|TRBV30|TRBJ1-1
AWSNSEDTEAF
>NA|TRBD1|TRBV12-3/TRBV12-4|TRBJ2-5
ASRRQGGETQY
>NA|NA|TRBV7-9|TRBJ2-5
ASSPTLEETQY
>NA|TRBD1|TRBV7-3|TRBJ2-7
ASSFGTGGEQY
>NA|TRBD1|TRBV9|TRBJ2-2
ASSVATGVYTGELF
>NA|TRBD1|TRBV3-1/TRBV3-2|TRBJ1-3
ASSQADRGRIGGNTIY
>NA|TRBD2|TRBV4-3|TRBJ2-3
ASSQDPLAGGIKQY
>NA|NA|TRBV7-2|TRBJ2-3
ASSTGAGENTQY
>NA|NA|TRBV6-2/TRBV6-3|TRBJ2-3
ASSSRGVSRKYEDTQY
>NA|TRBD1|TRBV2|TRBJ1-3
ASILPGTAGNTIY
>once|TRBD1|TRBV27|TRBJ1-1
ASSLGGTRGITEAF
>NA|TRBD1|TRBV7-9|TRBJ1-2
ASSLGTGVENGYT
>NA|NA|TRBV18|TRBJ1-6
ASSMAAGEQSPLH
>NA|NA|TRBV5-1|TRBJ2-1
ASSLGASERLNEQF
>once|TRBD2|TRBV5-4|TRBJ2-1
ASSLGGASGHNEQF
>NA|TRBD1|TRBV5-1|TRBJ1-2
ASSLGTGGDYGYT
>NA|TRBD2|TRBV11-3|TRBJ2-3
ASSRNLAGTDTQY
>NA|TRBD2|TRBV3-1/TRBV3-2|TRBJ2-5
ASSRGLAVETQY
>once|NA|TRBV5-4|TRBJ1-1
ASSRESNTEAF
>once|TRBD1|TRBV5-1|TRBJ1-2
ASSSGTGGTGYGYT
>NA|TRBD2|TRBV11-1|TRBJ2-3
ASSLDHGRVTDTQY
>NA|NA|TRBV9|TRBJ2-3
ASSVRELPADTQY
>NA|TRBD1|TRBV4-1|TRBJ1-6
ASSQTAGQEYNSPLH
>NA|NA|TRBV27|TRBJ2-7
ASGRQAGPYEQY
>NA|NA|TRBV11-2|TRBJ1-4
ASSPNVGANEKLF
>NA|TRBD1|TRBV6-5|TRBJ1-1
ASSGQGATEAF
>NA|NA|TRBV29-1|TRBJ2-5
SVVGQGNQETQY
>NA|TRBD1|TRBV7-8|TRBJ2-7
ASSVGGTGDNKQY
>few|NA|TRBV19|TRBJ2-1
ASSTYNEQF
>NA|NA|TRBV11-1|TRBJ1-3
ASSARTAPSGNTIY
>NA|NA|TRBV12-3/TRBV12-4|TRBJ1-2
ASSLGTVGGYT
>once|NA|TRBV18|TRBJ1-2
ASSPGPYGYT
>NA|TRBD2|TRBV2|TRBJ2-2
ASQNGRRGTGELF
>NA|NA|TRBV6-5|TRBJ2-2
ASNFQRPNTGELF
>NA|NA|TRBV19|TRBJ1-4
ASSIWTATNEKLF
>NA|TRBD1|TRBV7-9|TRBJ1-1
ASSSTGGEAF
>NA|NA|TRBV30|TRBJ1-5
AWSVAGEQPQH
>NA|NA|TRBV7-2|TRBJ1-2
ASSLGGLNYGYT
>once|NA|TRBV5-4|TRBJ1-5
ASRPGTSNQPQH
>NA|TRBD2|TRBV4-1|TRBJ2-1
ASSQRLASYNEQF